This TCR beta chain was found in a study of beta chain features in type 1 diabetes. All of the isolated RNA was reverse transcribed, so expressed TCRB transcripts were sequenced. Some clones are missing from TCRdb's copy, which holds only in-frame ones; the method was immunoSEQ multiplex PCR. The table lists 120,000 or so clones, roughly 17% of them singletons. Study outcomes and limitations: Shorter TCRB CDR3s, moderately but significantly so, were found in Type 1 diabetes patients in all four CD4+ subsets.

This CDR3 spans 15 amino acids. Germline lookup yields CDR1 MGHRA and CDR2 YSYEKL. Trimming shortened V by 4 bases and J by 0 bases, and 10 bases separated the two germline ends. Remarks on this clone: What it recognizes is unknown.

The sample consisted of central memory CD4+ T cells from blood. This chain links TRBV4-1 with TRBJ2-4; tentatively, D is TRBD1 or TRBD2 (5 bases each). The TCR was taken from a man between 18 and 29 years old with type 1 diabetes. CDR3 bases: TGCGCCAGCAGCCCCACCGGGACAGCCAAAAACATTCAGTACTTC. It codes for CASSPTGTAKNIQYF.